A single sample is the source of the 10 T cell receptor beta chains below, sequenced in a study of early T cells in non-severe SARS-CoV-2 infection (dated by TCRdb to about 2021). The library came from 5' RACE. The instrument given in TCRdb is NextSeq 500. Starting from the raw public reads, TCRdb applied fastp trimming at Q25, assembled clones with MiXCR and retained in-frame beta chains. Rows are unified per CDR3 protein, each entry keeping the most common DNA and genes. Here the sample has 55,000 to 70,000 distinct CDR3 sequences; about 11% occur a single time. The top ten clones comprise roughly 1.2% of the sample. This material consisted of whole blood, taken at baseline. The source is an adult who was a healthcare worker with PCR-confirmed SARS-CoV-2 infection or an uninfected control (not recorded which). The donor label of this sample is uncertain.

The CDR3 loop reads CASSLNEQFF. CDR3 DNA: TGTGCCAGCAGTTTGAATGAGCAGTTCTTC. The V call is TRBV12-3 or TRBV12-4, the J call TRBJ2-1; D remains ambiguous. This CDR3 comprises 10 residues. Trimming removed 3 bases at V and 7 bases at J, with 1 base between.

This clonotype was recorded a few times. This chain connects TRBV6-6 to TRBJ1-4, with 7 bases identical to TRBD1. Losses at the gene ends were 5 bases for V and 5 bases for J; bases not matched to a gene: 5. CDR1 is MNHNY, CDR2 SVGAGI, per germline (reference sequence). The CDR3 has 14 residues. The CDR3 here is CASSTGQTNEKLFF. CDR3 sequence (DNA): TGTGCCAGCAGTACGGGACAGACGAATGAAAAACTGTTTTTT.

Many counts were recorded for this clonotype. The V call is TRBV20-1, the J call TRBJ2-5; tentative D call: TRBD2 (5 bases). Trimming shortened V by 2 bases and J by 1 base, and 14 bases separated the two germline ends. CDR1 is DFQATT, CDR2 SNEGSKA, per germline (reference sequence). The CDR3 totals 15 residues. For the CDR3, the DNA is TGCAGTGCTAGATCCCTGGAGCGGAGCCAAGAGACCCAGTACTTC. It yields the protein CSARSLERSQETQYF.

This clonotype was counted many times. The chain links TRBV7-2 to TRBJ2-3; 11 nucleotides line up with TRBD2. This CDR3 has 19 amino acids. The trim removed 0 bases at V and 5 bases at J, leaving 13 bases unmatched. Germline CDR1 is SGHTA and CDR2 is FQGNSA. In nucleotides, the CDR3 is TGTGCCAGCAGCTTAGCGCTAATAGCGGGGGGGCTCAGTGGAGATACGCAGTATTTT. As protein: CASSLALIAGGLSGDTQYF.

This clonotype was seen a handful of times. The V gene is TRBV24-1, the J gene TRBJ2-5; D might be TRBD1 (5 bases). The CDR3 extends over 13 amino acids. The ends were cut back, 6 bases at V and 5 bases at J, with 12 bases in the middle. Germline V gene data show CDR1 as KGHDR and CDR2 as SFDVKD. The CDR3 sequence is CATSPQGFETQYF. Written as DNA, the CDR3 is TGTGCCACCAGTCCTCAGGGATTCGAGACCCAGTACTTC.

This clonotype was seen many times. The rearrangement links TRBV5-1 to TRBJ2-5; D gene unclear. The CDR3 totals 16 residues. V was pared by 0 bases and J by 1 base, with 13 bases between. Germline V CDR1 and CDR2: SGHRS, YFSETQ. The CDR3 bases are TGCGCCAGCAGCTTGGGGGTAGATAAGACCCAAGAGACCCAGTACTTC. This gives the protein CASSLGVDKTQETQYF.

This clonotype has only a few counts. This chain links TRBV19 with TRBJ1-5; D call uncertain. The CDR3 runs 13 residues. Germline CDR1 is LNHDA and CDR2 is SQIVND (reference sequence). Trimming removed 5 bases at V and 12 bases at J, with 17 bases between. The CDR3 DNA is TGTGCCAGTAGTTCCTTAAGCAAGGAGCACCAGCATTTT. Its protein is CASSSLSKEHQHF.

This clonotype was seen repeatedly, ten times or more. The chain employs TRBV3-1 and TRBJ1-1, with D unclear. The ends were cut back, 3 bases at V and 0 bases at J, with 11 bases in the middle. Germline V gene data show CDR1 as LGHDT and CDR2 as YNNKEL (reference sequence). This CDR3 region has 15 residues. CDR3 region: CASSHSDGLNTEAFF. The CDR3, as DNA: TGTGCCAGCAGCCATTCGGACGGGTTGAACACTGAAGCTTTCTTT.

There are many counts of this clonotype. The chain carries TRBV7-6 and TRBJ2-5; 8 nucleotides align to TRBD1. With V trimmed by 5 bases and J by 2 bases, 4 bases remained unmatched. The CDR3 consists of 14 residues. Germline V CDR1 and CDR2: SGHVS, FNYEAQ. CDR3 sequence reads: CASSPGQEQETQYF. The CDR3, as DNA: TGTGCCAGCAGCCCGGGACAGGAACAAGAGACCCAGTACTTC.

The chain combines TRBV4-1 with TRBJ2-1, with 9 bases aligning to TRBD1. The CDR3 runs 18 residues. Germline assignment: CDR1 MGHRA and CDR2 YSYEKL. Trimming took 3 bases from V and 1 from J; bases not matched to a gene: 10. The CDR3 region is CASSHRPGTGLSYNEQFF. The CDR3 region has the DNA TGCGCCAGCAGCCACAGACCCGGGACAGGGCTATCCTACAATGAGCAGTTCTTC.